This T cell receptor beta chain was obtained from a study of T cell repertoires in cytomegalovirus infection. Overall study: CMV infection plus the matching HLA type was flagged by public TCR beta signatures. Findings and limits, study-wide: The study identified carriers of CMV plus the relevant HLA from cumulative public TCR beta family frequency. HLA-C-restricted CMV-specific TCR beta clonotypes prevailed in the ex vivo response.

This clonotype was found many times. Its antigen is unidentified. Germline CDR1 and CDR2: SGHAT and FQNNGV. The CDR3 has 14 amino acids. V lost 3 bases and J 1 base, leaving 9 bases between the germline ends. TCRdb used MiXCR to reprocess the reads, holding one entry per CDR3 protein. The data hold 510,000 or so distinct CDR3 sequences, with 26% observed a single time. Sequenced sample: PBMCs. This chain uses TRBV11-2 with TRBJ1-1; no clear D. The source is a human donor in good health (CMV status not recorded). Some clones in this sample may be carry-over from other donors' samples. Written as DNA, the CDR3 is TGTGCCAGCAGCTTGGGCTTGGGGAACACTGAAGCTTTCTTT. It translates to CASSLGLGNTEAFF. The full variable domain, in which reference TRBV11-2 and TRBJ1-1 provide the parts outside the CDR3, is EAGVAQSPRYKIIEKRQSVAFWCNPISGHATLYWYQQILGQGPKLLIQFQNNGVVDDSQLPKDRFSAERLKGVDSTLKIQPAKLEDSAVYLCASSLGLGNTEAFFGQGTRLTVV.